Detailed here is one T cell receptor (beta chain). Germline V gives CDR1 MNHEY, CDR2 SMNVEV (reference sequence). The CDR3 covers 13 residues. V lost 3 bases, J lost 1 base, and 6 bases lay in between. The data stem from a study of OX40 agonist ivuxolimab in advanced cancers. As for the study in general: Patients got intravenous ivuxolimab at 0.01 to 10 mg/kg every 2 weeks.

The data were produced by immunoSEQ multiplex PCR, yet TCRdb's version contains in-frame clones alone and is incomplete. Among 25,000 to 30,000 clones listed, roughly three quarters were seen once. The chain recombines TRBV27 with TRBJ1-1, with D uncertain. This material consisted of CD4+ or CD8+ T cells sorted from blood, taken in a trial of the OX40 agonist ivuxolimab. This sequence was found in an adult with an advanced solid tumor such as melanoma, head and neck, liver or kidney cancer. The chain's CDR3 is CASSFSQNTEAFF. The DNA for the CDR3 is TGTGCCAGCAGTTTTTCCCAGAACACTGAAGCTTTCTTT.